Here is one T cell receptor beta chain with its context. What it binds is unknown. The data were obtained in a study of long-term antiretroviral therapy in people with HIV. An immunoSEQ assay, version v3.0, was performed at survey level. Libraries were prepared by immunoSEQ multiplex PCR; TCRdb keeps only in-frame clonotypes and omits some of them. The sample yields approximately 12,000 clones, about 89% seen once. Every participant gave one or more pre-ART and two or more post-ART PBMC samples. The cryopreserved samples used held roughly 0.9-11 million PBMC prior to extraction of DNA. The CDR3 loop spans 13 amino acids. Per germline, CDR1 SGHTA and CDR2 FQGNSA. V gave up 5 bases and J gave up 7 bases, with 12 bases separating them. Study-level findings and limits: It was observed that HIV repertoires exhibited narrower CDR3 length ranges than controls. Post-ART samples showed increased diversity that remained below transplant donor control levels.

The chain carries TRBV7-2 and TRBJ1-5, with a tentative D call TRBD1 (5 bases). The specimen comprised unsorted PBMCs, sampled 0.2 years before starting antiretroviral therapy. This receptor was obtained from a woman between 35 and 50 years old with HIV. CDR3 region: CASSPGTGQPQHF. The CDR3 nucleotides are TGTGCCAGCAGCCCAGGGACGGGGCAGCCCCAGCATTTT.